This T cell receptor beta chain was sequenced during a study of blood T cells in healthy people across ages. The draw of peripheral blood yielded about 9.4 milliliters from each donor. Every sample had a minimum of 6 million PBMCs isolated. This clonotype was counted a few times. The V and J ends lost 3 bases and 1 base respectively, with 16 bases between them. CDR1 and CDR2 (germline): MNHNS, SASEGT. The CDR3 contains 16 residues. Next came a second PCR, run for 7 to 11 cycles, which used a sample-barcoded 5' primer along with a J-beta primer mix. One entry per CDR3 protein, called by TCRdb with MiXCR from the 5' RACE reads. The table lists about 1.6 million distinct CDR3 sequences, 30% to 35% of them singletons, with 10% to 12% in the top ten.

Sequencing was done on a sample of blood. The chain couples TRBV6-1 to TRBJ2-7, with a possible D match to TRBD2 (6 bases). The sequence derives from a woman in her twenties or thirties in good health. CDR3 region: CASSEMVRRDSYEQYF. The CDR3 nucleotides read TGTGCCAGCAGTGAGATGGTTAGGCGGGATTCCTACGAGCAGTACTTC.